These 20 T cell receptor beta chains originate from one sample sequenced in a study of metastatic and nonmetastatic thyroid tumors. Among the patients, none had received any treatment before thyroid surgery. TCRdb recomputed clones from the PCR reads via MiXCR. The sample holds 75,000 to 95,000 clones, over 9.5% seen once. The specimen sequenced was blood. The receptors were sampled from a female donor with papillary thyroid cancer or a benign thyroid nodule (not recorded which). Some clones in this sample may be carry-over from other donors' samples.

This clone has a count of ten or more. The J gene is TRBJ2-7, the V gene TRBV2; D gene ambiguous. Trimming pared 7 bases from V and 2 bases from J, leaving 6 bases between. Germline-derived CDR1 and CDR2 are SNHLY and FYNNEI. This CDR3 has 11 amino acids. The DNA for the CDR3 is TGTGCCAGCATCGGAGCCTACGAGCAGTACTTC. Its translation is CASIGAYEQYF.

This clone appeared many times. The CDR3 sequence is CASNRQLNEQFF. Here the CDR3 DNA reads TGTGCCAGCAATCGACAGCTCAATGAGCAGTTCTTC. The rearrangement links TRBV2 to TRBJ2-1; possibly TRBD1 for D (5 bases). Germline V CDR1 and CDR2: SNHLY, FYNNEI. Trimming removed 7 bases at V and 6 bases at J, with 10 bases between. The CDR3 covers 12 residues.

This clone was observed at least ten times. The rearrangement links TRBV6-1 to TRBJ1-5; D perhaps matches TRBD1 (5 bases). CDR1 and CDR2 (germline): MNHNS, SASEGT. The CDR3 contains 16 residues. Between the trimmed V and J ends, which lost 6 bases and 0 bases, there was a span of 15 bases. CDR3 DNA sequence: TGTGCCAGCAGAGACAGAGGCAGGGCTAGCAATCAGCCCCAGCATTTT. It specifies CASRDRGRASNQPQHF.

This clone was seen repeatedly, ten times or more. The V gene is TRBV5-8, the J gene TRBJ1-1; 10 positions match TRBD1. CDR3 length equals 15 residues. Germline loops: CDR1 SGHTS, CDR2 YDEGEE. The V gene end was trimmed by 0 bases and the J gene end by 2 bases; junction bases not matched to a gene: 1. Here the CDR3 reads CASSLGQGANTEAFF. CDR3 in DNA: TGTGCCAGCAGCTTGGGACAGGGGGCAAACACTGAAGCTTTCTTT.

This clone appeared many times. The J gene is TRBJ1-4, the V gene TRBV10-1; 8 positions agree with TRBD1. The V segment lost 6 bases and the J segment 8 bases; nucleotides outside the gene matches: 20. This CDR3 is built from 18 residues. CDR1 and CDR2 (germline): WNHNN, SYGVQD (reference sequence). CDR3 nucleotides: TGCGCCAGCAGACCACCCCTAAGAATCAGGGGGCGGTTGGAAAAACTGTTTTTT. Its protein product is CASRPPLRIRGRLEKLFF.

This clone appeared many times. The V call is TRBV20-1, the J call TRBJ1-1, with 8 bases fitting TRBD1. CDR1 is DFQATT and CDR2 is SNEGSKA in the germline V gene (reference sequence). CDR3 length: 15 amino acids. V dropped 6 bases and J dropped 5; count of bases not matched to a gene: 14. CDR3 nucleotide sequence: TGCAGTGCCCCTCCCCGGACAGGGATAGGGACTGAAGCTTTCTTT. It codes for CSAPPRTGIGTEAFF.

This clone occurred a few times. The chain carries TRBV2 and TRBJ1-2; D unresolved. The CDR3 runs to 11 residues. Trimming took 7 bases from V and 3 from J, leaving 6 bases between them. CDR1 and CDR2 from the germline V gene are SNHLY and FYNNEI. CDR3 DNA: TGTGCCAGCACAGAATACTATGGCTACACCTTC. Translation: CASTEYYGYTF.

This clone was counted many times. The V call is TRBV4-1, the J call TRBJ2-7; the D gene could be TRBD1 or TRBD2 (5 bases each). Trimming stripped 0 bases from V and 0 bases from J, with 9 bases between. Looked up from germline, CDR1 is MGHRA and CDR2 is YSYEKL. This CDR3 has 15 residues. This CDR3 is CASSQDRGGSYEQYF. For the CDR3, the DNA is TGCGCCAGCAGCCAAGATCGGGGCGGCTCCTACGAGCAGTACTTC.

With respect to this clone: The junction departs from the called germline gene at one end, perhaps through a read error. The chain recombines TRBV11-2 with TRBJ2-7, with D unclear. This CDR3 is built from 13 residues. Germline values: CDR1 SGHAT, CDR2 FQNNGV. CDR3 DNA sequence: TGTGCCAGCAGCTTAGCGTCGAACTACGAGCAGCACTTC. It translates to CASSLASNYEQHF.

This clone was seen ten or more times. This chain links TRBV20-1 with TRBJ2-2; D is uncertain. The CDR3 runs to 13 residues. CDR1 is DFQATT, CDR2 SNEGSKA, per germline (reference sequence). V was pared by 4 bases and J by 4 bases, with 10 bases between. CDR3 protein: CSAKLSSTGELFF. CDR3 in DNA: TGCAGTGCTAAGTTAAGTAGCACCGGGGAGCTGTTTTTT.

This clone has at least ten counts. CDR3 sequence: CSTTAAGTLETQYF. The CDR3 DNA is TGCAGTACCACGGCCGCTGGGACCCTAGAGACCCAGTACTTC. This chain uses TRBV20-1 with TRBJ2-5; D may be TRBD1 or TRBD2 (5 bases each). The germline CDR1 and CDR2 sequences are DFQATT and SNEGSKA (reference sequence). Trimming stripped 8 bases from V and 4 bases from J, with 20 bases between. The CDR3 is 14 amino acids.

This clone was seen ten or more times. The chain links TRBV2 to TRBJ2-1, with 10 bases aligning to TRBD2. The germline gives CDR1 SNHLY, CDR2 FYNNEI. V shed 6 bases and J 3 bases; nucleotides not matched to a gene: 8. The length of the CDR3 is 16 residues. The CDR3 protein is CASRGLAGEFYNEQFF. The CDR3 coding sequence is TGTGCCAGCAGGGGGCTAGCGGGAGAGTTCTACAATGAGCAGTTCTTC.

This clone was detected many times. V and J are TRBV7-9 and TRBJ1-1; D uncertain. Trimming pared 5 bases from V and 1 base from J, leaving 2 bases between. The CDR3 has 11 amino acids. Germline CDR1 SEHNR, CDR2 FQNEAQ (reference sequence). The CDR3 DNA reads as TGTGCCAGCAGCAGGAACACTGAAGCTTTCTTT. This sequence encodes CASSRNTEAFF.

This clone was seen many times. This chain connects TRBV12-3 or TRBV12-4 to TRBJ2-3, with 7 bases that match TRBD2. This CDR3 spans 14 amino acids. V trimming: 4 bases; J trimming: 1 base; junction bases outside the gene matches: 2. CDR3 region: CASSYREGTDTQYF. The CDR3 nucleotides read TGTGCCAGCAGTTACCGGGAGGGCACAGATACGCAGTATTTT.

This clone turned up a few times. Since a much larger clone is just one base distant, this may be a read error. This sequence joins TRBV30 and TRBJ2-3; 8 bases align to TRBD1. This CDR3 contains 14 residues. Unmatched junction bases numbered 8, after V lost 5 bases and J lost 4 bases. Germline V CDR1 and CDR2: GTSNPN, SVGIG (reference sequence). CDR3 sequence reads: CAWLQGGNADTQYF. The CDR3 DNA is TGTGCCTGGCTACAGGGGGGAAATGCAGATACGCAGTATTTT.

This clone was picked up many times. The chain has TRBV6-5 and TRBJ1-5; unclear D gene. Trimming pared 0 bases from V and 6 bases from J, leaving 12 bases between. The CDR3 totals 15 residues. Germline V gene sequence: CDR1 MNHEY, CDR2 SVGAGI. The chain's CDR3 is CASSYSRGIGQPQHF. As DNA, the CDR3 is TGTGCCAGCAGTTACTCTCGGGGAATCGGTCAGCCCCAGCATTTT.

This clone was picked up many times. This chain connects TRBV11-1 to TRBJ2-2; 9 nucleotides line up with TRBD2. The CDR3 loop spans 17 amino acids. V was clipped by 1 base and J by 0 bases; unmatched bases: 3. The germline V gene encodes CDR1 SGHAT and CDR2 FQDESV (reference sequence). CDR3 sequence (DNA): TGTGCCAGCAGCTTAGGCGGGAGGGCCGCGAACACCGGGGAGCTGTTTTTT. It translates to CASSLGGRAANTGELFF. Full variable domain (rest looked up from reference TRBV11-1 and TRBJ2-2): EAEVAQSPRYKITEKSQAVAFWCDPISGHATLYWYRQILGQGPELLVQFQDESVVDDSQLPKDRFSAERLKGVDSTLKIQPAELGDSAMYLCASSLGGRAANTGELFFGEGSRLTVL.

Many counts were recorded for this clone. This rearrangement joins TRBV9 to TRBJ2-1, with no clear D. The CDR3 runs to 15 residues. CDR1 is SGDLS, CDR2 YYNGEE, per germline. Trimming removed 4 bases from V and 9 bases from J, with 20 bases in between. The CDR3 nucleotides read TGTGCCAGCAGCCCACATACAGCCCCAGCCAGTGAGCAGTTCTTC. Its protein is CASSPHTAPASEQFF. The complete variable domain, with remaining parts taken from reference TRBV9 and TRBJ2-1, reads DSGVTQTPKHLITATGQRVTLRCSPRSGDLSVYWYQQSLDQGLQFLIQYYNGEERAKGNILERFSAQQFPDLHSELNLSSLELGDSALYFCASSPHTAPASEQFFGPGTRLTVL.

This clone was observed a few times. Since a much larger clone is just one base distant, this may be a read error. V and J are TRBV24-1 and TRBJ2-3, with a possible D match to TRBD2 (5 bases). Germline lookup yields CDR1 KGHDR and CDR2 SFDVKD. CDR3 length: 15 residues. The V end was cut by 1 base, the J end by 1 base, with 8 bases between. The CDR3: CATSDFRGRTDTQYF. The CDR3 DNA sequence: TGTGCCACCAGTGATTTTAGAGGGCGCACAGATACGCAGTATTTT.

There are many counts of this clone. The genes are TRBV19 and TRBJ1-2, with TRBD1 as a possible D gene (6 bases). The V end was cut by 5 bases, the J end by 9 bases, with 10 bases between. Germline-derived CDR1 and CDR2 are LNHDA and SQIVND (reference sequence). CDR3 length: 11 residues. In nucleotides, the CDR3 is TGTGCCAGTAGTGCGGGGGACAGCTACACCTTC. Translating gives CASSAGDSYTF.